The clone carrying this TCR beta chain has a handful of counts. Its matching antigen is unknown. This record belongs to a study of T-cell memory formation after mild COVID-19. Overall study findings and caveats: Clones that contracted from day 15 to 85 were balanced CD4/CD8, while later expanders leaned CD4+.

Trimming pared 7 bases from V and 2 bases from J, leaving 15 bases between. CDR1 is MNHEY and CDR2 is SVGEGT in the germline V gene. There are 15 residues in the CDR3. 5'RACE primed from the constant segment yielded TCR alpha and TCR beta cDNA libraries bearing sample barcodes and UMIs. TCRdb reprocessed the 5' RACE reads with MiXCR, giving one entry per CDR3 protein. The sample yields fewer than 650,000 distinct CDR3 sequences, less than 25% seen once. The specimen was PBMCs or a T cell subset sorted from them (not recorded which). This TCR derives from an adult woman who had mild COVID-19 (a few samples of this study predate the infection). Cell type and time point are not known. V usage is TRBV6-2 or TRBV6-3 and J usage is TRBJ1-5; tentatively, D is TRBD1 (6 bases). The chain's CDR3 is CASKKQGYGNQPQHF. The CDR3 DNA reads TGTGCCAGCAAGAAACAGGGATACGGCAATCAGCCCCAGCATTTT.